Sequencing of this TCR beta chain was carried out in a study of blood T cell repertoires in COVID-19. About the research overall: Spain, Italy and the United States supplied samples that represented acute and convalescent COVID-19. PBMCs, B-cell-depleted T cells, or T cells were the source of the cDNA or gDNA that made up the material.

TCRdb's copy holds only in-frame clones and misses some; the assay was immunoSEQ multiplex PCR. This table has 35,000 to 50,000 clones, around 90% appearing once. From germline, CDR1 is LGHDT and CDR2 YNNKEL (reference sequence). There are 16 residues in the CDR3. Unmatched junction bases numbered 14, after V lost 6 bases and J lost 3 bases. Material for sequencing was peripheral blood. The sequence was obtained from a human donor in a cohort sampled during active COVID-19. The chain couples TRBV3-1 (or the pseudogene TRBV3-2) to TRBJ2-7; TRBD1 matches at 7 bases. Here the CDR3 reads CASREGQFGGNYEQYF. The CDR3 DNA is TGTGCCAGCAGAGAGGGACAGTTTGGGGGAAACTACGAGCAGTACTTC.